This note documents a single T cell receptor (beta chain) sequence. As originally analysed: Amplification with reference gene primers provided the estimates of nucleated cell counts. Repertoires were generated with immunoSEQ multiplex PCR, while TCRdb's copy carries only in-frame clones and drops some. From that table come the V and J calls and clone size; the DNA was used to work out D and trimming. The sample shows approximately 220,000 clones, roughly nine tenths of them seen only once. The ends were cut back, 9 bases at V and 3 bases at J, with 22 bases in the middle. The CDR3 has 16 residues. The germline V gene has CDR1 KGHDR and CDR2 SFDVKD. The sample originates from a study of blood T cell repertoires in COVID-19. Study summary: Specimens from acute and convalescent COVID-19 originated in the United States, Italy and Spain. PBMCs, B-cell-depleted T cells, or T cells provided the cDNA or gDNA that made up the material.

Sequencing input: peripheral blood. This TCR was sampled from a man between 40 and 49 years old with acute or convalescent COVID-19. The chain is built from TRBV24-1 and TRBJ1-1, with TRBD1 as a possible D gene (5 bases). The CDR3 nucleotides read TGTGCCACCCAGGGCGATAGGGGAGGGTTGCACACTGAAGCTTTCTTT. Protein sequence: CATQGDRGGLHTEAFF.